Listed here are 5 T cell receptor beta chains from one sample, sequenced in a study of T cells after yellow fever vaccination. Via MiXCR, TCRdb re-called the 5' RACE reads, giving one row per CDR3 protein. The sample contains 180,000 or so distinct CDR3 sequences, approximately 10% of which appear only once. The sequenced sample was CD8+ T cells sorted from PBMCs, obtained 15 days after the yellow fever booster vaccination. The receptor source for this set is a man aged 18 to 30 who received the YFV17D yellow fever vaccine.

The chain combines TRBV7-2 with TRBJ2-3; 10 nucleotides match TRBD2. The J segment lost 1 base and the V segment lost 4 bases, leaving 8 bases of the junction unmatched. This CDR3 spans 17 amino acids. Germline V lookup: CDR1 SGHTA, CDR2 FQGNSA. The CDR3 nucleotides are TGTGCCAGCAGCTCCCAACTAGCGGGGCGGGGCACAGATACGCAGTATTTT. This sequence encodes CASSSQLAGRGTDTQYF.

This clonotype appeared a few times. This chain connects TRBV25-1 to TRBJ2-7; D call uncertain. Looked up from germline, CDR1 is MGHDK and CDR2 is SYGVNS. V was clipped by 2 bases and J by 2 bases, with 10 bases between them. The CDR3 extends over 14 amino acids. The CDR3 DNA sequence: TGTGCCAGCAGTGAAATAGAAGGGCCCTACGAGCAGTACTTC. Residues: CASSEIEGPYEQYF.

This clonotype was recorded a few times. This chain links TRBV7-2 with TRBJ1-2, with a tentative D call TRBD1 (6 bases). CDR3 size: 15 residues. The germline gives CDR1 SGHTA, CDR2 FQGNSA. V lost 5 bases, J lost 2 bases, and 15 bases lay in between. CDR3 region: CASSLRGTPNYGYTF. In DNA, the CDR3 is TGTGCCAGCAGCCTCCGAGGGACACCCAACTATGGCTACACCTTC.

The genes are TRBV6-1 and TRBJ2-7, with D possibly matching TRBD2 (6 bases). The CDR3 spans 13 residues. Germline lookup yields CDR1 MNHNS and CDR2 SASEGT. V shed 7 bases and J shed 0 bases, with 10 bases lying between them. DNA of the CDR3: TGTGCCAGCACTGACGGGAGCTCCTACGAGCAGTACGTC. Its translation is CASTDGSSYEQYV.

The rearrangement joins TRBV15 to TRBJ1-5; weak D call: TRBD1 (6 bases). The ends were cut back, 3 bases at V and 4 bases at J, with 10 bases in the middle. The CDR3 runs 14 residues. Germline V gene lookup returns CDR1 LNHNV and CDR2 YYDKDF (reference sequence). In DNA, the CDR3 is TGTGCCACCAGCAGCTACAGGGTTAATCAGCCCCAGCATTTT. Translation: CATSSYRVNQPQHF.